The 2 T cell receptor beta chains listed next were all sequenced from one sample in a study of CD8+ T cells in alopecia areata. The pooled cutaneous lymph node cells were sorted using several markers (CD4, CD8alpha, NKG2D, NKG2ACE and others). Sequencing relied on a cDNA template that was reverse transcribed from extracted RNA. The repertoire was sequenced with immunoSEQ multiplex PCR; TCRdb's copy has only in-frame clones and lacks some. Captured here are about 18,000 clones, none seen once; the top ten comprise 31%. Sequencing was performed on CD8+ T cells sorted from a lymph node. Receptors were obtained from a C3H/HeJ mouse with alopecia areata. This mouse strain has H2-k as its MHC haplotype.

This clone was detected only a few times. Gene and germline names: mouse. The CDR3 end lies 4 residues beyond the end of the read and is filled in from the germline J gene. The chain is built from TRBV13-2 and TRBJ2-4, with TRBD2 matching 8 bases. CDR3 length: 15 residues. V dropped 6 bases and J dropped 0; count of bases not matched to a gene: 6. Germline loops: CDR1 NNHNN, CDR2 SYGAGS (reference sequence). The CDR3 region is CASVGWGDSQNTLYF. The covered CDR3 bases are TGTGCCAGCGTTGGCTGGGGGGATAGTCAAAAC.

This clone was picked up a small number of times. These gene names are mouse names. The CDR3 end falls 4 residues outside the read, so it is completed with the germline J gene. This rearrangement joins TRBV19 to TRBJ2-7, with TRBD2 matching 13 bases. V lost 7 bases, J lost 3 bases, and 4 bases stayed unmatched. This CDR3 is 14 amino acids long. The germline gives CDR1 FNHDT, CDR2 SITEND (reference sequence). The sequenced part of the CDR3 DNA is TGTGCCAGCTCGGGACTGGGGGGGATCTAT. Its protein is CASSGLGGIY. The full CDR3 is CASSGLGGIYEQYF. Full variable domain (rest looked up from reference TRBV19 and TRBJ2-7): GGIITQTPKFLIGQEGQKLTLKCQQNFNHDTMYWYRQDSGKGLRLIYYSITENDLQKGDLSEGYDASREKKSSFSLTVTSAQKNEMAVFLCASSGLGGIYEQYFGPGTRLTVL.